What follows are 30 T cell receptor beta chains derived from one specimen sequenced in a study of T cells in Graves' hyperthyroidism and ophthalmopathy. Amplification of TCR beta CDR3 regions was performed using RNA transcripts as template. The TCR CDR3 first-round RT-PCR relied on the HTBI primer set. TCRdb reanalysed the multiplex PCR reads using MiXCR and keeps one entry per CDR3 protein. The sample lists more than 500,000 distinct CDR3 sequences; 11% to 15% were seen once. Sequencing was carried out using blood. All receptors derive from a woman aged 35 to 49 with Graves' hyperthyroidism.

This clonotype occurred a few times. CDR3 sequence (DNA): TGTGCCAGCAGCTATCTGGACAGGGACAATGAGCAGTTCTTC. Encoded protein: CASSYLDRDNEQFF. V is TRBV7-3 and J is TRBJ2-1; 8 bases are shared with TRBD1. Germline CDR1 and CDR2: SGHTA and FQGTGA. V gave up 4 bases and J gave up 5 bases; unmatched junction bases: 4. This CDR3 is 14 amino acids long.

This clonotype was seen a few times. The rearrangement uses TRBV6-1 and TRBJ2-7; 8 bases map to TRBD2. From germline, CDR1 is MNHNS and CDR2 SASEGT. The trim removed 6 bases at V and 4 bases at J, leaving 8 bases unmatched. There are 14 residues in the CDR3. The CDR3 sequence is CASRRTSSLYEQYF. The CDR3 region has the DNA TGTGCCAGCAGGAGGACTAGCTCCTTATACGAGCAGTACTTC.

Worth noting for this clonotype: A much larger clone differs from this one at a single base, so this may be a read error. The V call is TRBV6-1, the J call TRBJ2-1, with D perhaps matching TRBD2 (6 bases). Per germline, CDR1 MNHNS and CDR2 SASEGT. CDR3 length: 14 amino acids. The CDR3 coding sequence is TGTGCCAGCAGTCCGGGACTCCAATACAATGAGCAGTCCTTC. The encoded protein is CASSPGLQYNEQSF.

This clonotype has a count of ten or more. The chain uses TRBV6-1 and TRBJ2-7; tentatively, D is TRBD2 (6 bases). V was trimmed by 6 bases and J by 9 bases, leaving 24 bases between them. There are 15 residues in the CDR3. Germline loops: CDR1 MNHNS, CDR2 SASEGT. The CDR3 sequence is CASRSTIGRGGWQYF. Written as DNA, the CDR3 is TGTGCCAGCAGGAGTACTATCGGGAGAGGTGGTTGGCAGTACTTC.

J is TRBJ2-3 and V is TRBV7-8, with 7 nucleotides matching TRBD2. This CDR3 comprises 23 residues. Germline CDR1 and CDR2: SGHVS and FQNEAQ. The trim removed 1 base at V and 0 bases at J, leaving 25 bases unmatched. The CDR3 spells CASSLVPLPIFLREEGSTDTQYF. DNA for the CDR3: TGTGCCAGCAGCTTAGTCCCTTTACCCATCTTCCTACGGGAGGAGGGGAGCACAGATACGCAGTATTTT.

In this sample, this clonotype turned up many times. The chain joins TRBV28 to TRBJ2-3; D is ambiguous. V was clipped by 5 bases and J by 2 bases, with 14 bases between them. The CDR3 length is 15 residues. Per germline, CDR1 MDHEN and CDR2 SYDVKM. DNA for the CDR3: TGTGCCAGCAGTCTCCCGACCGAGCTCACAGATACGCAGTATTTT. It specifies CASSLPTELTDTQYF.

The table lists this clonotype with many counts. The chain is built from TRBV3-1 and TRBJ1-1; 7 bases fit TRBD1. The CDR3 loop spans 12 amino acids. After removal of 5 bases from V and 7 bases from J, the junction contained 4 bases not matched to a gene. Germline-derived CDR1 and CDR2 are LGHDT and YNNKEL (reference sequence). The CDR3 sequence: CASSTGVGEAFF. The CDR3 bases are TGTGCCAGCAGCACAGGGGTGGGTGAAGCTTTCTTT.

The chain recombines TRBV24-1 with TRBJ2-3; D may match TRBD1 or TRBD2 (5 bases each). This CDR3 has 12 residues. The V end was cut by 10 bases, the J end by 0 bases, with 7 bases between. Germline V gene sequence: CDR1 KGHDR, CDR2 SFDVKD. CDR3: CATGVSTDTQYF. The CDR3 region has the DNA TGTGCCACGGGGGTGAGCACAGATACGCAGTATTTT.

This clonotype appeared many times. The CDR3 here is CASGLPPGLAGYEQYF. The CDR3 bases are TGTGCTAGTGGTTTGCCGCCTGGACTAGCGGGCTACGAGCAGTACTTC. The chain employs TRBV12-5 and TRBJ2-7; 11 nucleotides align to TRBD2. Germline-derived CDR1 and CDR2 are LGHNT and FRNRAP. The CDR3 has 16 amino acids. With 2 bases clipped from V and 3 bases from J, the junction kept 6 bases outside the gene matches. The whole variable domain, filled in from reference TRBV12-5 and TRBJ2-7, reads DARVTQTPRHKVTEMGQEVTMRCQPILGHNTVFWYRQTMMQGLELLAYFRNRAPLDDSGMPKDRFSAEMPDATLATLKIQPSEPRDSAVYFCASGLPPGLAGYEQYFGPGTRLTVT.

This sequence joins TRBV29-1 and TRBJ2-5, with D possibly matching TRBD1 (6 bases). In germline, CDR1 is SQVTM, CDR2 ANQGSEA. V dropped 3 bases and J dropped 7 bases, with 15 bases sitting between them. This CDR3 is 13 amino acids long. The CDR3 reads CSVEGRGKVTQYF. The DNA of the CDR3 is TGCAGCGTTGAGGGCAGGGGTAAGGTGACCCAGTACTTC. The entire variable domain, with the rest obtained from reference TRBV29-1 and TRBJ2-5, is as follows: SAVISQKPSRDICQRGTSLTIQCQVDSQVTMMFWYRQQPGQSLTLIATANQGSEATYESGFVIDKFPISRPNLTFSTLTVSNMSPEDSSIYLCSVEGRGKVTQYFGPGTRLLVL.

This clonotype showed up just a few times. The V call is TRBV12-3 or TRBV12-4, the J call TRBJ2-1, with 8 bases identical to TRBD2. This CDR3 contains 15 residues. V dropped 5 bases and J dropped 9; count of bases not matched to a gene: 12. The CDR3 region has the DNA TGTGCCAGCAGTCAGGGGAAGGGACTAGACCGTGAGCAGTTCTTC. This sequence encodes CASSQGKGLDREQFF.

The CDR3 loop reads CASSVNRGNSPLHF. Here the CDR3 DNA reads TGTGCCAGCAGCGTGAACAGGGGGAATTCACCCCTCCACTTT. The chain employs TRBV9 and TRBJ1-6, with 8 nucleotides matching TRBD1. This CDR3 is built from 14 residues. Germline V gene data show CDR1 as SGDLS and CDR2 as YYNGEE. The trim removed 2 bases at V and 7 bases at J, leaving 2 bases unmatched.

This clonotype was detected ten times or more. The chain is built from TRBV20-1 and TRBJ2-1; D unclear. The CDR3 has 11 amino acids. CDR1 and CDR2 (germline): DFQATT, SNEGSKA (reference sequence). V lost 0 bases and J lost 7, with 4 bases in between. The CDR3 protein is CSAREGNEQFF. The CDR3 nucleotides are TGCAGTGCTAGAGAGGGGAATGAGCAGTTCTTC.

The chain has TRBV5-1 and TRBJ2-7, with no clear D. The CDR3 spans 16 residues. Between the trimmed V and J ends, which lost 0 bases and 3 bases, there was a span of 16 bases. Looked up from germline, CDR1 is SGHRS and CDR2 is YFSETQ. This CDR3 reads CASSLAEVGSFYEQYF. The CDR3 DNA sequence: TGCGCCAGCAGCTTGGCTGAGGTTGGATCTTTCTACGAGCAGTACTTC.

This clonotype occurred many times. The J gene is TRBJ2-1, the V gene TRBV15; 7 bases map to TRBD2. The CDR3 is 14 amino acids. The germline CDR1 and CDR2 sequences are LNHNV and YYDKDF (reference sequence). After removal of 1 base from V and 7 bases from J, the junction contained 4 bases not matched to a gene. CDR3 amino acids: CATSRVGRENEQFF. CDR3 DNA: TGTGCCACCAGCAGAGTAGGGAGGGAGAATGAGCAGTTCTTC.

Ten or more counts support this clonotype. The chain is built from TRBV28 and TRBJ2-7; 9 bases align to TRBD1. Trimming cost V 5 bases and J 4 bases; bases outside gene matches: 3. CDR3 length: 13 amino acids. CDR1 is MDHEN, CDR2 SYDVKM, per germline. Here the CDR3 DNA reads TGTGCCAGCAGTACCGGGACAGGGTACGAGCAGTACTTC. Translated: CASSTGTGYEQYF. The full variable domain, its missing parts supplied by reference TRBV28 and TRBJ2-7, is DVKVTQSSRYLVKRTGEKVFLECVQDMDHENMFWYRQDPGLGLRLIYFSYDVKMKEKGDIPEGYSVSREKKERFSLILESASTNQTSMYLCASSTGTGYEQYFGPGTRLTVT.

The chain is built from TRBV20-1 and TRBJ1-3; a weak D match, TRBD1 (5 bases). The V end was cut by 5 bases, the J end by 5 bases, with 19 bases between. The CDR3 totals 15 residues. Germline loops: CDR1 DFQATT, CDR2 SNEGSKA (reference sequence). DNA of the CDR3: TGCAGTGCTCAGACCGGGACCGAAAAAAGAAACACCATATATTTT. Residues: CSAQTGTEKRNTIYF.

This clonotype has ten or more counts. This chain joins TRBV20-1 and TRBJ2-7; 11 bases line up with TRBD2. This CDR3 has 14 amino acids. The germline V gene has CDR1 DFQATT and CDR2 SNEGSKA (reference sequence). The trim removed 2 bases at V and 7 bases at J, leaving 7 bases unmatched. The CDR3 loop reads CSARIAGGPEEQYF. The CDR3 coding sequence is TGCAGTGCTAGAATAGCGGGAGGGCCGGAAGAGCAGTACTTC.

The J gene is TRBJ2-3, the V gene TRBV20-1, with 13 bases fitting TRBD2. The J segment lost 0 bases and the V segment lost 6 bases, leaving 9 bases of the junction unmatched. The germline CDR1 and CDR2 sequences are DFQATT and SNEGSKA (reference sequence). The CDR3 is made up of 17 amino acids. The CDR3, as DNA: TGCAGTGCCCGGACTAGCGGGAGAGCCTATAGCACAGATACGCAGTATTTT. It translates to CSARTSGRAYSTDTQYF.

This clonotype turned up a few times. CDR3: CAIPGIAGGRDEQYF. The CDR3 nucleotides are TGTGCCATCCCCGGGATAGCGGGAGGGCGGGACGAGCAGTACTTC. The chain uses TRBV27 and TRBJ2-7; TRBD2 aligns across 11 bases. The CDR3 has 15 amino acids. CDR1 and CDR2 (germline): MNHEY, SMNVEV (reference sequence). J gave up 5 bases and V 10 bases, and 13 bases lay outside the gene matches.

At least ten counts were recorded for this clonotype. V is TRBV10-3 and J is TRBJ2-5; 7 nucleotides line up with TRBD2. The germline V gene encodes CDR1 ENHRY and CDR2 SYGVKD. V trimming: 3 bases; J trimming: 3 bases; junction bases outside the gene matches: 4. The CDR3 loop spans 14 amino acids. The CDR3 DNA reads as TGTGCCATCAGTGAAGGCGGGAGAGAAGAGACCCAGTACTTC. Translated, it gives CAISEGGREETQYF.

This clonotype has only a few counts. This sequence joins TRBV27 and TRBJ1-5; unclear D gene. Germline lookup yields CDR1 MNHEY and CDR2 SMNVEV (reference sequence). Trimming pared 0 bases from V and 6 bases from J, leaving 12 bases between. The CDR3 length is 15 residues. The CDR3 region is CASSLSDHPGQPQHF. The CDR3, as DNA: TGTGCCAGCAGTTTATCAGACCACCCGGGTCAGCCCCAGCATTTT.

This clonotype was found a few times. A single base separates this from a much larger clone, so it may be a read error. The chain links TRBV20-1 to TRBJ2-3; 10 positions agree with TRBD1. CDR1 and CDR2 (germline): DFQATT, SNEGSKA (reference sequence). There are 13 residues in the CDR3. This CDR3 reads CSAGTGVADAQYF. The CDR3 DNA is TGCAGTGCTGGGACAGGGGTTGCAGATGCGCAGTATTTT.

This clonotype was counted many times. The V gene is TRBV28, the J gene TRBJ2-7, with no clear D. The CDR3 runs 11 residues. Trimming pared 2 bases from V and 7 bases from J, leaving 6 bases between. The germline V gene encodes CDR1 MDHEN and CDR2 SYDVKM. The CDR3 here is CASSLGEEQYF. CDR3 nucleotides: TGTGCCAGCAGTTTAGGGGAAGAGCAGTACTTC.

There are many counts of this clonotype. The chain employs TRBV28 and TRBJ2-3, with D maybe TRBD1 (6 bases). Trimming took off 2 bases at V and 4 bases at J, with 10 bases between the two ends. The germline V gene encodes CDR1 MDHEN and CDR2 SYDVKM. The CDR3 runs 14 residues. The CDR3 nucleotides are TGTGCCAGCAGTTTAAGAGGGGGATCAGATACGCAGTATTTT. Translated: CASSLRGGSDTQYF.

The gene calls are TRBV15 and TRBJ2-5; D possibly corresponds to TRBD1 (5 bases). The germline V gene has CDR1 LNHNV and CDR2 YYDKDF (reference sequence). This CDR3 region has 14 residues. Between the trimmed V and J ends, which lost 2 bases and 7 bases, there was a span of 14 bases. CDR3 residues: CATSRTGPGSTQYF. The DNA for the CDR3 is TGTGCCACCAGCAGAACAGGCCCCGGTTCGACCCAGTACTTC.

The CDR3 sequence: CATSVDSDTGELFF. The DNA for the CDR3 is TGTGCCACCAGTGTAGACAGTGACACCGGGGAGCTGTTTTTT. The rearrangement uses TRBV24-1 and TRBJ2-2; tentative D call: TRBD1 (5 bases). Germline-derived CDR1 and CDR2 are KGHDR and SFDVKD. Trimming left V 5 bases short and J 3 bases short, with 9 bases between. This CDR3 is 14 amino acids long.

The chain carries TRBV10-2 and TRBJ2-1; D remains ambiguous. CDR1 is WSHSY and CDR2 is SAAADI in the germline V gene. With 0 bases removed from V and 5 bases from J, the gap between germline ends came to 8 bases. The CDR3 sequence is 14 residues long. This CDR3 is CASSESSLDNEQFF. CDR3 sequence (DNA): TGCGCCAGCAGTGAGTCGTCTCTAGACAATGAGCAGTTCTTC.

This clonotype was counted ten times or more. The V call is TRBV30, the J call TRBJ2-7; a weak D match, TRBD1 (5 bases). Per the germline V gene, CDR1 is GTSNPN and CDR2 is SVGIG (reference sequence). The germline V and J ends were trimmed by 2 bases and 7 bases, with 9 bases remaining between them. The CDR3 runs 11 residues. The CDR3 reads CAWSQGEEQYF. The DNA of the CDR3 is TGTGCCTGGAGTCAAGGGGAAGAGCAGTACTTC.

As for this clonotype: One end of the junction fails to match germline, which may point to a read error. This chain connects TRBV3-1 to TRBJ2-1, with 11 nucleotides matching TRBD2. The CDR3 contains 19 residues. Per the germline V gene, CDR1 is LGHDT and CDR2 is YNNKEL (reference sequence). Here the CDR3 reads CVSSQVWLAGGGRDNEQFF. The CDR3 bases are TGTGTCAGCAGCCAAGTATGGCTAGCGGGAGGCGGCCGTGACAATGAGCAGTTCTTC.